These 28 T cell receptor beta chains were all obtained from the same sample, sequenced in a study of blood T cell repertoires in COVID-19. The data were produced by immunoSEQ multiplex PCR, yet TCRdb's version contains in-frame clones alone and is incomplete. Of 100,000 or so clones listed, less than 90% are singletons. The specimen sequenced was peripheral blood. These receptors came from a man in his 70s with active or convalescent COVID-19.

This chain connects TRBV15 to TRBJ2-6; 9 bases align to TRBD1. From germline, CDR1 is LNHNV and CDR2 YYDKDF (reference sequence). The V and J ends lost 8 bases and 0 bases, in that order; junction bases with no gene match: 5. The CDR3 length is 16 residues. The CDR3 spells CATGRGQGSGANVLTF. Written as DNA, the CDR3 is TGTGCCACCGGGCGGGGACAGGGCTCTGGGGCCAACGTCCTGACTTTC.

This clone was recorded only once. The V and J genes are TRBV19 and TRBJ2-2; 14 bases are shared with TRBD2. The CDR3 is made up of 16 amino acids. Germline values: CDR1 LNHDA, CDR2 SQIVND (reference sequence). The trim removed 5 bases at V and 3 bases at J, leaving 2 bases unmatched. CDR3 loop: CASSWGLAGDTGELFF. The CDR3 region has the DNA TGTGCCAGTAGTTGGGGACTAGCGGGGGACACCGGGGAGCTGTTTTTT. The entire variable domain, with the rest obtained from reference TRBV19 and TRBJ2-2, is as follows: DGGITQSPKYLFRKEGQNVTLSCEQNLNHDAMYWYRQDPGQGLRLIYYSQIVNDFQKGDIAEGYSVSREKKESFPLTVTSAQKNPTAFYLCASSWGLAGDTGELFFGEGSRLTVL.

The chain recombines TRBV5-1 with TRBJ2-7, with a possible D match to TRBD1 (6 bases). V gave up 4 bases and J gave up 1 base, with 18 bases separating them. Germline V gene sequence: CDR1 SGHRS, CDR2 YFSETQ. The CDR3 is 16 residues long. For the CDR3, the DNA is TGCGCCAGCAGCACGGGCATCCTACAGGGATCCTACGAGCAGTACTTC. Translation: CASSTGILQGSYEQYF.

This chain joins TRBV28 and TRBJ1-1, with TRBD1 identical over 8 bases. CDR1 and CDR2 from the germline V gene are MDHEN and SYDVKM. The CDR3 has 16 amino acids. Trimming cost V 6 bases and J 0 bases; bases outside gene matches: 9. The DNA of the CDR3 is TGTGCCAGCAGCACTCTGACAGGGGCGATGAACACTGAAGCTTTCTTT. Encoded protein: CASSTLTGAMNTEAFF.

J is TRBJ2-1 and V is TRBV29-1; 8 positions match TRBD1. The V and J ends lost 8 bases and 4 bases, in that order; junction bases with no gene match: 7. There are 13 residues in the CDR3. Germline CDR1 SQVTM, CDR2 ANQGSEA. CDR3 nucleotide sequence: TGCAGCTTGGGGCAGGGGGCTTACAATGAGCAGTTCTTC. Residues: CSLGQGAYNEQFF.

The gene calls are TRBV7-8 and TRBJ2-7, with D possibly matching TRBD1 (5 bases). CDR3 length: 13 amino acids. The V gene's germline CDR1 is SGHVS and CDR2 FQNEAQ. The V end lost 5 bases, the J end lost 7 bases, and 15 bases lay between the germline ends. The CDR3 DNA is TGTGCCAGCAGCATTTCCGACAGTTATGAGCAGTACTTC. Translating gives CASSISDSYEQYF.

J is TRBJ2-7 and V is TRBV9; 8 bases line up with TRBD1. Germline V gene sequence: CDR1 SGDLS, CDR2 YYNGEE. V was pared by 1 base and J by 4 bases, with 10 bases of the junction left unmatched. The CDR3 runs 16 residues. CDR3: CASSVSPQGARYEQYF. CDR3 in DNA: TGTGCCAGCAGCGTATCCCCGCAGGGGGCGCGTTACGAGCAGTACTTC.

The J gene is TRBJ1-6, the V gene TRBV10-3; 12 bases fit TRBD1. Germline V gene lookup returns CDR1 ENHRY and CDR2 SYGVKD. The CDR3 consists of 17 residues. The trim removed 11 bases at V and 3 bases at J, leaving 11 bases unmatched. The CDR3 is CASRDRGRGNYNSPLHF. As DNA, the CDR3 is TGTGCCTCCCGGGACAGGGGGCGAGGAAACTATAATTCACCCCTCCACTTT.

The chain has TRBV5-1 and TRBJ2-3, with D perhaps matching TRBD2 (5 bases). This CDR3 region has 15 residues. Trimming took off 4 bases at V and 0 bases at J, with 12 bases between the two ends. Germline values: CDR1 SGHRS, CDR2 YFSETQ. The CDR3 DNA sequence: TGCGCCAGCAGCGGCACCGGGATTAGCACAGATACGCAGTATTTT. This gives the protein CASSGTGISTDTQYF.

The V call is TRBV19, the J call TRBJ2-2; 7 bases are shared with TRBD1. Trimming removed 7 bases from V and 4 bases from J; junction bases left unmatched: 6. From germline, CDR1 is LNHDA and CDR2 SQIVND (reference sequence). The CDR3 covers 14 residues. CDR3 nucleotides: TGTGCCAGTACTACAGGGGATAGCACCGGGGAGCTGTTTTTT. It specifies CASTTGDSTGELFF.

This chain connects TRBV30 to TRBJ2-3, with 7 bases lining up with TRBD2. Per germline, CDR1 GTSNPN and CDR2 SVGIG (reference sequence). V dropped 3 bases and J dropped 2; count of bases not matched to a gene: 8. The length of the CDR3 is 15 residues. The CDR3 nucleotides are TGTGCCTGGAGGGGAGCGGGGACGAACACAGATACGCAGTATTTT. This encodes CAWRGAGTNTDTQYF. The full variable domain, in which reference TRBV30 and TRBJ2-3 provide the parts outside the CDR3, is SQTIHQWPATLVQPVGSPLSLECTVEGTSNPNLYWYRQAAGRGLQLLFYSVGIGQISSEVPQNLSASRPQDRQFILSSKKLLLSDSGFYLCAWRGAGTNTDTQYFGPGTRLTVL.

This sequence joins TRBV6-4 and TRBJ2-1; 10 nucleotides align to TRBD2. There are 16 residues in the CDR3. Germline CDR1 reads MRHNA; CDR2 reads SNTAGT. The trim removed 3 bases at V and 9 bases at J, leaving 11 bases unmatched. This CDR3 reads CASSEAASGGSVEQFF. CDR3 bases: TGTGCCAGCAGTGAGGCGGCTAGCGGGGGTTCGGTTGAGCAGTTCTTC.

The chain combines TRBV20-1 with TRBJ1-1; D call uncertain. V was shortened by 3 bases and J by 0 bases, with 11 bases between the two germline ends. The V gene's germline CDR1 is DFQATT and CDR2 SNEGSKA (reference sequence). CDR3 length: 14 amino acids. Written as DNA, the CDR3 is TGCAGTGCTAGTACCAGCAGGATGAACACTGAAGCTTTCTTT. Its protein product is CSASTSRMNTEAFF.

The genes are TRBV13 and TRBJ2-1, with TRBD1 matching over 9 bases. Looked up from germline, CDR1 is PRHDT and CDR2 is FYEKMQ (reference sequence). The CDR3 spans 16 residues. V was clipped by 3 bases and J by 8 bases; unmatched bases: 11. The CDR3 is CASSLGSGQGVHEQFF. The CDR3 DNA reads TGTGCCAGCAGCTTGGGCTCGGGACAGGGAGTCCATGAGCAGTTCTTC.

The chain's CDR3 is CASSTDTFSYEQYF. Here the CDR3 DNA reads TGTGCCAGCAGCACGGACACCTTCTCCTACGAGCAGTACTTC. V usage is TRBV7-9 and J usage is TRBJ2-7, with D possibly being TRBD1 (5 bases). Germline-derived CDR1 and CDR2 are SEHNR and FQNEAQ (reference sequence). The length of the CDR3 is 14 residues. V was trimmed by 5 bases and J by 0 bases, leaving 11 bases between them. Combining the CDR3 with reference TRBV7-9 and TRBJ2-7 gives the whole variable domain DTGVSQNPRHKITKRGQNVTFRCDPISEHNRLYWYRQTLGQGPEFLTYFQNEAQLEKSRLLSDRFSAERPKGSFSTLEIQRTEQGDSAMYLCASSTDTFSYEQYFGPGTRLTVT.

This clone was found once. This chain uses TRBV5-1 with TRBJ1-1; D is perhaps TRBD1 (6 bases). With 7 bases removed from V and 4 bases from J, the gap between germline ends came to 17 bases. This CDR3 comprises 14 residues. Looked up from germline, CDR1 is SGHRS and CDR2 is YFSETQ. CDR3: CASSPGGLGTEAFF. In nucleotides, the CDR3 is TGCGCCAGCTCCCCGGGGGGGCTGGGCACTGAAGCTTTCTTT. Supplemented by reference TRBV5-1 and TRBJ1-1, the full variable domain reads KAGVTQTPRYLIKTRGQQVTLSCSPISGHRSVSWYQQTPGQGLQFLFEYFSETQRNKGNFPGRFSGRQFSNSRSEMNVSTLELGDSALYLCASSPGGLGTEAFFGQGTRLTVV.

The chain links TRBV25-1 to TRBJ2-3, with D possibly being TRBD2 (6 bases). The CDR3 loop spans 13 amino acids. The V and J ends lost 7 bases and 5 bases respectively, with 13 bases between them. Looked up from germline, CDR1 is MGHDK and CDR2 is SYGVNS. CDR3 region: CASTGGIVDTQYF. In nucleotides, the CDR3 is TGTGCCAGCACCGGAGGGATTGTAGATACGCAGTATTTT.

CDR3 loop: CASSSSGGQQETQYF. CDR3 in DNA: TGTGCCAGCAGTTCGAGCGGGGGGCAACAAGAGACCCAGTACTTC. The chain joins TRBV7-3 to TRBJ2-5; TRBD2 agrees at 9 bases. CDR3 length equals 15 residues. The V and J ends lost 6 bases and 2 bases, in that order; junction bases with no gene match: 7. Germline V gene sequence: CDR1 SGHTA, CDR2 FQGTGA.

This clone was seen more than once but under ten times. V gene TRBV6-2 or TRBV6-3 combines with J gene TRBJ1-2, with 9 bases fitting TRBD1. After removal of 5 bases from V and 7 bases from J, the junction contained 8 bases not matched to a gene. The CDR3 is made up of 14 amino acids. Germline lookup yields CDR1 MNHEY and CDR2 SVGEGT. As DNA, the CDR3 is TGTGCCAGCAGTCTACAGGGGGCGATAAGTGGCTACACCTTC. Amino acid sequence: CASSLQGAISGYTF.

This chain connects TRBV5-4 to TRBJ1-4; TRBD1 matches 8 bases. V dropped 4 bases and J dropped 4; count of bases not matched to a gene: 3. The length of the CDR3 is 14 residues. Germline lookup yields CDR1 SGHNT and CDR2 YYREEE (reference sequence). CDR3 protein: CASSGQGVNEKLFF. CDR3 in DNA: TGTGCCAGCAGCGGACAGGGAGTTAATGAAAAACTGTTTTTT.

As DNA, the CDR3 is TGTGCCAGCAGCTTAGGCGTCCAGCGGGCCACAGATACGCAGTATTTT. Translating it yields CASSLGVQRATDTQYF. The rearrangement links TRBV7-2 to TRBJ2-3, with D possibly being TRBD2 (6 bases). This CDR3 is built from 16 residues. V was clipped by 1 base and J by 2 bases, with 13 bases between them. In germline, CDR1 is SGHTA, CDR2 FQGNSA.

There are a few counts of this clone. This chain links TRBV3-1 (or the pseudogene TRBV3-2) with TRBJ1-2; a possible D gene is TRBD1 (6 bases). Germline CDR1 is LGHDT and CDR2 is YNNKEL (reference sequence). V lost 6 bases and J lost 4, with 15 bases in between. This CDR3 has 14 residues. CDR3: CASSPRQDRYGYTF. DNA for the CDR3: TGTGCCAGCAGTCCCCGACAGGACCGCTATGGCTACACCTTC.

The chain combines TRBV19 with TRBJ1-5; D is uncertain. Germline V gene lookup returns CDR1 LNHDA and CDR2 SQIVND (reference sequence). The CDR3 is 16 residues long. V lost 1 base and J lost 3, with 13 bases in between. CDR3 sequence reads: CASSIGSSVPNQPQHF. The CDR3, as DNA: TGTGCCAGTAGTATAGGATCCAGCGTTCCCAATCAGCCCCAGCATTTT.

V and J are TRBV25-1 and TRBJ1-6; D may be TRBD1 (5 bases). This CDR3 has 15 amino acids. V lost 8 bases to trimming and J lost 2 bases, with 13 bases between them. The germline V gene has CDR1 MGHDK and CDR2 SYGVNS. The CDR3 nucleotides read TGTGCCAGCTCTCCTGGGGGGGCCTATAATTCACCCCTCCACTTT. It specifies CASSPGGAYNSPLHF. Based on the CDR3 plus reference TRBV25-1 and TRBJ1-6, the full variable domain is EADIYQTPRYLVIGTGKKITLECSQTMGHDKMYWYQQDPGMELHLIHYSYGVNSTEKGDLSSESTVSRIRTEHFPLTLESARPSHTSQYLCASSPGGAYNSPLHFGNGTRLTVT.

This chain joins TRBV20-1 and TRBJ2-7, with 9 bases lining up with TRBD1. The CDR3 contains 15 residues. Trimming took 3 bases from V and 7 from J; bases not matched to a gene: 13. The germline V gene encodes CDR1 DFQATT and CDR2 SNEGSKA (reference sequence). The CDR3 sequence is CSASAPGQGQREQYF. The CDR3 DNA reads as TGCAGTGCTAGTGCCCCGGGACAGGGACAAAGGGAGCAGTACTTC.

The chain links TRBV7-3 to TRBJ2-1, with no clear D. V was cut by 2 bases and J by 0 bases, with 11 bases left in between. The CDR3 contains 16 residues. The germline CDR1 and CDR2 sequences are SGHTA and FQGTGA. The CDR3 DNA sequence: TGTGCCAGCAGCTTATTGCCTTCTAGCTCCTACAATGAGCAGTTCTTC. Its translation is CASSLLPSSSYNEQFF.

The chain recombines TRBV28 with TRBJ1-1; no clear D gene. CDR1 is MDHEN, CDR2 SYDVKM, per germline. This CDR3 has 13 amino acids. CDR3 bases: TGTGTCGCAGGCGCGGTAGCGGGCACTGAAGCTTTCTTT. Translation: CVAGAVAGTEAFF.

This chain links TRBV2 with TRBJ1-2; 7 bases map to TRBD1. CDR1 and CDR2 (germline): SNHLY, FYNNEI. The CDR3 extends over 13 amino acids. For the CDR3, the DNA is TGTGCTACGAATCCCGGGACAGTCTATGGCTACACCTTC. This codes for CATNPGTVYGYTF.